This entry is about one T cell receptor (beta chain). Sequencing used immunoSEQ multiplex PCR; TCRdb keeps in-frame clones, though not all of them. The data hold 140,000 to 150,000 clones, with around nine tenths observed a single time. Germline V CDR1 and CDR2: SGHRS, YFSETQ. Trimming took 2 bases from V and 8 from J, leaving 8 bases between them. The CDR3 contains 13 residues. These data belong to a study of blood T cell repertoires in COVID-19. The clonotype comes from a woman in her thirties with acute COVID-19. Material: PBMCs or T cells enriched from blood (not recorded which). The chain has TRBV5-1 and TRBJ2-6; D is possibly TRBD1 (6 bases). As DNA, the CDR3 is TGCGCCAGCAGCTTAGGGGGTACCAACGTCCTGACTTTC. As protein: CASSLGGTNVLTF.